The entry that follows covers one TCR beta chain sequence. Its specificity is unknown. J gave up 5 bases and V 4 bases, and 7 bases lay outside the gene matches. Germline V gene lookup returns CDR1 SGHRS and CDR2 YFSETQ. CDR3 length: 14 residues. The sample, about 9.2 milliliters of peripheral blood, was drawn from each donor. Extractions gave at least 6 micrograms of total RNA per sample. This sample was included in a study of blood T cells in healthy people across ages. Study-wide findings and caveats: Unknown donor CMV status possibly confounded expanded clonotype changes. Unsorted PBMCs prevented conclusive naive versus antigen-experienced comparison.

Combining a sample-barcoded 5' primer with a J-beta primer mix, a second PCR ran for about 7 to 11 cycles. TCRdb reprocessed the 5' RACE reads with MiXCR, giving one entry per CDR3 protein. Of approximately 880,000 distinct CDR3 sequences in the sample, about 48% were seen once. The chain combines TRBV5-1 with TRBJ1-1, with 8 nucleotides matching TRBD1. The sample was blood. The receptor was derived from a man younger than 45 in good health. The CDR3 spells CASSGGTGETEAFF. CDR3 DNA sequence: TGCGCCAGCAGCGGAGGGACAGGTGAAACTGAAGCTTTCTTT. Full variable domain (outside the CDR3, taken from reference TRBV5-1 and TRBJ1-1): KAGVTQTPRYLIKTRGQQVTLSCSPISGHRSVSWYQQTPGQGLQFLFEYFSETQRNKGNFPGRFSGRQFSNSRSEMNVSTLELGDSALYLCASSGGTGETEAFFGQGTRLTVV.